This T cell receptor beta chain is drawn from a study of human T cells and chemical hapten exposure. TCRdb independently ran MiXCR on the RACE reads; one entry per CDR3 protein. The table shows over 300,000 distinct CDR3 sequences, with approximately 5.1% occurring only once. V was clipped by 5 bases and J by 5 bases, with 18 bases between them. There are 15 residues in the CDR3. Germline V gene data show CDR1 as MNHEY and CDR2 as SMNVEV (reference sequence). Noted time point: pre-sensitization, week 0. Treatment indicated: therapeutic diphenylcyclopropenone sensitization with weekly scalp DPC. This clonotype was seen many times.

Here the sequenced sample was whole blood, taken in connection with sensitization to the hapten diphenylcyclopropenone (DPC). This clonotype was obtained from a woman between 50 and 59 years old with alopecia areata. Some clones in this sample may be carry-over from other donors' samples. The genes are TRBV27 and TRBJ1-1; a weak D match, TRBD1 (5 bases). Here the CDR3 reads CASSPRQGRYTEAFF. The CDR3, as DNA: TGTGCCAGCAGTCCGCGCCAGGGAAGGTATACTGAAGCTTTCTTT.